This TCR beta chain was captured by sequencing in a study of cytomegalovirus exposure and HLA in healthy donors. General observations from the study: Apparent HLA restriction characterized most CMV-associated TCR beta chains in a later analysis.

Primers included in the PCR were 60 Vbeta and 13 Jbeta primers. The assay was immunoSEQ multiplex PCR, and TCRdb's table has in-frame clones only and misses some. The table includes roughly 100,000 clones, approximately 76% detected once. This clone appeared a few times. As yet, its antigen is unknown. Between the trimmed V and J ends, which lost 4 bases and 6 bases, there was a span of 10 bases. Germline V gene sequence: CDR1 SEHNR, CDR2 FQNEAQ (reference sequence). This CDR3 contains 13 residues. The source material was PBMCs. The rearrangement links TRBV7-9 to TRBJ1-5; D ambiguous. The receptor's source is a man aged 35-49 years in good health and CMV-seropositive. CDR3 nucleotides: TGTGCCAGCAGCTCCGAGGGAGGTCAGCCCCAGCATTTT. Translation gives CASSSEGGQPQHF.